The 5 T cell receptor beta chains reported below all come from one sample, sequenced in a study of blood T cell repertoires in COVID-19. The data were produced by immunoSEQ multiplex PCR, yet TCRdb's version contains in-frame clones alone and is incomplete. The sample records about 150,000 clones, roughly 80% being singletons. Sequencing used PBMCs or T cells enriched from blood (not recorded which). These receptors came from a man between 45 and 60 years old who had recovered from COVID-19.

The CDR3 nucleotides are TGTGCCAGCAGCTCCGATCTCGGGACAGGGTACGAGCAGTACTTC. It is translated as CASSSDLGTGYEQYF. The rearrangement joins TRBV5-5 to TRBJ2-7; 9 bases line up with TRBD1. V was clipped by 3 bases and J by 4 bases; unmatched bases: 8. The CDR3 length is 15 residues. Germline V CDR1 and CDR2: SGHKS, YYEKEE (reference sequence).

The J gene is TRBJ2-7, the V gene TRBV5-1; 12 nucleotides agree with TRBD2. CDR1 is SGHRS and CDR2 is YFSETQ in the germline V gene. This CDR3 is built from 15 residues. The V segment lost 4 bases and the J segment 6 bases; nucleotides outside the gene matches: 8. The CDR3 region has the DNA TGCGCCAGCAGCCAATGGACTAGCGGGGCGGGCGAGCAGTACTTC. Translating it yields CASSQWTSGAGEQYF.

This clone has just one count. The genes are TRBV7-6 and TRBJ2-2; maybe TRBD2 (5 bases). CDR3 length equals 17 residues. Germline assignment: CDR1 SGHVS and CDR2 FNYEAQ. V lost 4 bases, J lost 1 base, and 16 bases lay in between. Here the CDR3 DNA reads TGTGCCAGCAGCTCATTTTCCGCGGCGGGGAACACCGGGGAGCTGTTTTTT. It translates to CASSSFSAAGNTGELFF.

The V gene is TRBV4-3, the J gene TRBJ1-3; D remains ambiguous. This CDR3 is built from 14 residues. Germline CDR1 and CDR2: LGHNA and YSLEER. V was shortened by 1 base and J by 11 bases, with 15 bases between the two germline ends. The CDR3 sequence: CASSQAVLSSPIYF. The CDR3 DNA is TGCGCCAGCAGCCAAGCCGTCCTTTCGAGCCCCATATATTTT.

The CDR3 bases are TGTGCCTGGACCTCGGGAGCCCTCTATGGCTACACCTTC. The encoded protein is CAWTSGALYGYTF. The chain employs TRBV30 and TRBJ1-2, with no clear D. CDR3 length: 13 residues. V dropped 4 bases and J dropped 4 bases, with 13 bases sitting between them. CDR1 and CDR2 from the germline V gene are GTSNPN and SVGIG (reference sequence).